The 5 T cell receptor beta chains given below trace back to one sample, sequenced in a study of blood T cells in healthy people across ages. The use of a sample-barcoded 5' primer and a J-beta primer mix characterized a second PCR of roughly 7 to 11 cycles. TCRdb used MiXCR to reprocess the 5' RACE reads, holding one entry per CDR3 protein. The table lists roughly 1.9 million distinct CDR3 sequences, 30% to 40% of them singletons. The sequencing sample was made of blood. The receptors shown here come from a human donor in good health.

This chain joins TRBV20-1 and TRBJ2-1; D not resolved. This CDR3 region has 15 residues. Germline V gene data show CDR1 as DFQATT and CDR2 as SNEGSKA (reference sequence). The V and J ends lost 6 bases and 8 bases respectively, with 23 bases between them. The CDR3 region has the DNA TGCAGTGCCAGTATGGTAAATTCTGGCGGCGATGAGCAGTTCTTC. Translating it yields CSASMVNSGGDEQFF.

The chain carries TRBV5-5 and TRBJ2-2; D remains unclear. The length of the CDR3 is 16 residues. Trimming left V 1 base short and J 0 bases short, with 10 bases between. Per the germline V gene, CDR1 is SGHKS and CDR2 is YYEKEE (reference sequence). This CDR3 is CASSLPLATNTGELFF. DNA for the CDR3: TGTGCCAGCAGCTTGCCGTTGGCCACGAACACCGGGGAGCTGTTTTTT.

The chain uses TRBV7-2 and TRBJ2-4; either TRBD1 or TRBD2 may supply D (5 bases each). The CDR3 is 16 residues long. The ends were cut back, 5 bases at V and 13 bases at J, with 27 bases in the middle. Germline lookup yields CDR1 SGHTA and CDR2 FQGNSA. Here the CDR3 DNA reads TGTGCCAGCAGCCCTCAACCGGGACGGTCCTACAATGAGCAGTACTTC. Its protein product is CASSPQPGRSYNEQYF.

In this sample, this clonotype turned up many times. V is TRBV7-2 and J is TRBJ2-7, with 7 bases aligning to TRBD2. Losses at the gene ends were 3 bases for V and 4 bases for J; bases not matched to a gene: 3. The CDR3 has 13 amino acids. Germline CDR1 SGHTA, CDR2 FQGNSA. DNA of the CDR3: TGTGCCAGCAGCTTGGTAGCGGGTTACGAGCAGTACTTC. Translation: CASSLVAGYEQYF.

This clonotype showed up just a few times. DNA for the CDR3: TGTGCCAGCAGCTTTACAACAGGGTCCTACGAGCAGTACTTC. Its translation: CASSFTTGSYEQYF. This chain uses TRBV7-2 with TRBJ2-7; D possibly corresponds to TRBD1 (6 bases). The CDR3 loop spans 14 amino acids. V was clipped by 3 bases and J by 1 base, with 10 bases between them. Looked up from germline, CDR1 is SGHTA and CDR2 is FQGNSA.